Listed below are T cell receptor beta chains from one sample, sequenced in a study of blood T cell repertoires in COVID-19. Sequenced by immunoSEQ multiplex PCR; TCRdb stores in-frame clones only, minus some. This table holds fewer than 450,000 clones, more than 85% found once. Sequenced sample: PBMCs or T cells enriched from blood (not recorded which). Receptors originate from a woman aged 25 to 39 who had recovered from COVID-19. The CDR3 runs from the conserved cysteine through the conserved F or W. Fields, in order: clone size, D gene, V gene, J gene, CDR3 DNA, CDR3 protein. The D gene is left open where the match is weak. A clone size is listed for some rows: how often the clone was seen (once, few, many), or a class if it is expanded.

abundance: .; d_gene: .; v_gene: TRBV7-8; j_gene: TRBJ2-1; CDR3nt: TGTGCCAGCAGCTTAGCGGTTACAGGCAATGAGCAGTTCTTC; CDR3aa: CASSLAVTGNEQFF
abundance: .; d_gene: TRBD2; v_gene: TRBV4-1; j_gene: TRBJ2-3; CDR3nt: TGCGCCAGCAGCCATCCGCGGGGGGACACAGATACGCAGTATTTT; CDR3aa: CASSHPRGDTDTQYF
abundance: .; d_gene: TRBD1; v_gene: TRBV28; j_gene: TRBJ1-3; CDR3nt: TGTGCCAGCAGTGCTTCGACAGGGGGGACAGGAAACACCATATATTTT; CDR3aa: CASSASTGGTGNTIYF
abundance: .; d_gene: .; v_gene: TRBV18; j_gene: TRBJ2-5; CDR3nt: TGTGCCAGCTCACCTCGTGCGCGGGGAACCGCTCACCAAGAGACCCAGTACTTC; CDR3aa: CASSPRARGTAHQETQYF
abundance: .; d_gene: .; v_gene: TRBV18; j_gene: TRBJ1-1; CDR3nt: TGTGCCAGCTCACTTCTCTCGATTGACAGGAACACTGAAGCTTTCTTT; CDR3aa: CASSLLSIDRNTEAFF
abundance: .; d_gene: TRBD1; v_gene: TRBV10-3; j_gene: TRBJ1-5; CDR3nt: TGTGCCATCAGTGAGCAGGGGGACTGGCAGCCCCAGCATTTT; CDR3aa: CAISEQGDWQPQHF
abundance: once; d_gene: .; v_gene: TRBV30; j_gene: TRBJ1-1; CDR3nt: TGTGCCTGGAGTGTTGGAGTCTTAGGTACTGAAGCTTTCTTT; CDR3aa: CAWSVGVLGTEAFF
abundance: .; d_gene: .; v_gene: TRBV29-1; j_gene: TRBJ1-1; CDR3nt: TGCAGCGTTGACCCCGAGAGGCTCCAGAACACTGAAGCTTTCTTT; CDR3aa: CSVDPERLQNTEAFF
abundance: .; d_gene: TRBD1; v_gene: TRBV2; j_gene: TRBJ1-6; CDR3nt: TGTGCCAGCAGTGCTTCGGGACAGGGGGATAATTCACCCCTCCACTTT; CDR3aa: CASSASGQGDNSPLHF
abundance: .; d_gene: .; v_gene: TRBV5-1; j_gene: TRBJ2-6; CDR3nt: TGCGCCAGCAGCTTGGCCGGCTCTGGGGCCAACGTCCTGACTTTC; CDR3aa: CASSLAGSGANVLTF
abundance: .; d_gene: .; v_gene: TRBV6-5; j_gene: TRBJ2-7; CDR3nt: TGTGCCAGCACCAACTCGTGGGGCCGGTACTTC; CDR3aa: CASTNSWGRYF
abundance: .; d_gene: TRBD1; v_gene: TRBV7-2; j_gene: TRBJ1-4; CDR3nt: TGTGCCAGCAGCCTACAGGGGGGGCGAACTAATGAAAAACTGTTTTTT; CDR3aa: CASSLQGGRTNEKLFF
abundance: .; d_gene: .; v_gene: TRBV30; j_gene: TRBJ1-2; CDR3nt: TGTGCCTGGAGTGTAACGGCAGAGGGCGGGAGGCCTGATGGCTACACCTTC; CDR3aa: CAWSVTAEGGRPDGYTF
abundance: .; d_gene: .; v_gene: TRBV4-1; j_gene: TRBJ2-1; CDR3nt: TGCGCCAGCAGCCAAGACGCTCTCCCGGGGGATGAGCAGTTCTTC; CDR3aa: CASSQDALPGDEQFF
abundance: few; d_gene: .; v_gene: TRBV28; j_gene: TRBJ1-2; CDR3nt: TGTGCCAGCAGTTCCACGACGCGGGGCTACACCTTC; CDR3aa: CASSSTTRGYTF
abundance: few; d_gene: TRBD1; v_gene: TRBV2; j_gene: TRBJ2-7; CDR3nt: TGTGCCAGCAGTCCGAGGACAGGGATGGACGAGCAGTACTTC; CDR3aa: CASSPRTGMDEQYF
abundance: .; d_gene: .; v_gene: TRBV7-9; j_gene: TRBJ1-2; CDR3nt: TGTGCCAGCAGCCCAAGTGCAGACTATGGCTACACCTTC; CDR3aa: CASSPSADYGYTF
abundance: .; d_gene: .; v_gene: TRBV10-3; j_gene: TRBJ1-3; CDR3nt: TGTGCCATCAGTGAGTCTGACATTGGAAACACCATATATTTT; CDR3aa: CAISESDIGNTIYF
abundance: .; d_gene: TRBD2; v_gene: TRBV28; j_gene: TRBJ2-7; CDR3nt: TGTGCCAGCAGTTTGGGACTAGCGGGGTTGTACGAGCAGTACTTC; CDR3aa: CASSLGLAGLYEQYF
abundance: .; d_gene: .; v_gene: TRBV30; j_gene: TRBJ1-5; CDR3nt: TGTGCCTGGAGTACGGGGACTGTTAGCAATCAGCCCCAGCATTTT; CDR3aa: CAWSTGTVSNQPQHF
abundance: few; d_gene: TRBD1; v_gene: TRBV5-1; j_gene: TRBJ1-6; CDR3nt: TGCGCCAGCAGCTTGGAGGGACAGGCTAATTCACCCCTCCACTTT; CDR3aa: CASSLEGQANSPLHF
abundance: .; d_gene: TRBD1; v_gene: TRBV7-9; j_gene: TRBJ1-2; CDR3nt: TGTGCCAGCAGCTTAGCGACAGGGGTGAGCTATGGCTACACCTTC; CDR3aa: CASSLATGVSYGYTF
abundance: few; d_gene: .; v_gene: TRBV7-2; j_gene: TRBJ1-1; CDR3nt: TGTGCCAGCAGCCTACGGGCTGAAGCTTTCTTT; CDR3aa: CASSLRAEAFF
abundance: .; d_gene: TRBD1; v_gene: TRBV5-4; j_gene: TRBJ1-2; CDR3nt: TGTGCCAGCAGCCCGGGACAGGGGATTAACTATGGCTACACCTTC; CDR3aa: CASSPGQGINYGYTF
abundance: .; d_gene: .; v_gene: TRBV5-1; j_gene: TRBJ2-5; CDR3nt: TGCGCCAGCAGCCCCGGGGGTCAACGGGAGACCCAGTACTTC; CDR3aa: CASSPGGQRETQYF
abundance: few; d_gene: .; v_gene: TRBV10-3; j_gene: TRBJ2-5; CDR3nt: TGTGCCATCAGTGAGTCGGCGGGGGAGACCCAGTACTTC; CDR3aa: CAISESAGETQYF
abundance: once; d_gene: .; v_gene: TRBV7-2; j_gene: TRBJ1-1; CDR3nt: TGTGCCAGCAGCCCGACAGGCGTAAACACTGAAGCTTTCTTT; CDR3aa: CASSPTGVNTEAFF
abundance: .; d_gene: .; v_gene: TRBV30; j_gene: TRBJ1-1; CDR3nt: TGTGCCTGGAGTGCCCTCGGGCAGCAGGGTGAAGCTTTCTTT; CDR3aa: CAWSALGQQGEAFF
abundance: .; d_gene: .; v_gene: TRBV7-2; j_gene: TRBJ1-1; CDR3nt: TGTGCCAGCAGCTTACAGGGGATGGACACTGAAGCTTTCTTT; CDR3aa: CASSLQGMDTEAFF
abundance: .; d_gene: TRBD1; v_gene: TRBV9; j_gene: TRBJ2-7; CDR3nt: TGTGCCAGCAGCGGCGGGACAGGGGCCTCCTACGAGCAGTACTTC; CDR3aa: CASSGGTGASYEQYF
abundance: .; d_gene: TRBD1; v_gene: TRBV14; j_gene: TRBJ2-5; CDR3nt: TGTGCCAGCAGCCAAGCACAGGGGGCAGGTGGAGAGACCCAGTACTTC; CDR3aa: CASSQAQGAGGETQYF
abundance: .; d_gene: TRBD1; v_gene: TRBV28; j_gene: TRBJ1-1; CDR3nt: TGTGCCAGCAGTTTATCCCGGACAGGGACTAAGAGGGGTGAAGCTTTCTTT; CDR3aa: CASSLSRTGTKRGEAFF
abundance: .; d_gene: .; v_gene: TRBV19; j_gene: TRBJ1-4; CDR3nt: TGTGCCAGTTCTCCGCTAACTCAGGGAGAAAAACTGTTTTTT; CDR3aa: CASSPLTQGEKLFF
abundance: .; d_gene: .; v_gene: TRBV28; j_gene: TRBJ1-1; CDR3nt: TGTGCCAGCAGTTTAAATCAGGCTGAAGCTTTCTTT; CDR3aa: CASSLNQAEAFF
abundance: once; d_gene: .; v_gene: TRBV27; j_gene: TRBJ1-6; CDR3nt: TGTGCCAGCTCACCCTCTCCTCGCAGTTCACCCCTCCACTTT; CDR3aa: CASSPSPRSSPLHF
abundance: once; d_gene: .; v_gene: TRBV30; j_gene: TRBJ1-4; CDR3nt: TGTGCCTGGAGTGAGGCAGGAACTAATGAAAAACTGTTTTTT; CDR3aa: CAWSEAGTNEKLFF
abundance: .; d_gene: .; v_gene: TRBV3-1/TRBV3-2; j_gene: TRBJ1-3; CDR3nt: TGTGCCAGCAGTCCCTCAGCTGGAAACACCATATATTTT; CDR3aa: CASSPSAGNTIYF
abundance: .; d_gene: TRBD1; v_gene: TRBV19; j_gene: TRBJ2-2; CDR3nt: TGTGCCAGTAGTATAGAAACAGGGGGAGCCGGGGAGCTGTTTTTT; CDR3aa: CASSIETGGAGELFF
abundance: .; d_gene: TRBD1; v_gene: TRBV7-6; j_gene: TRBJ2-1; CDR3nt: TGTGCCAGCAGCTCCGTACCCGGGACAGGGGGTAGTAATGAGCAGTTCTTC; CDR3aa: CASSSVPGTGGSNEQFF
abundance: .; d_gene: .; v_gene: TRBV4-3; j_gene: TRBJ2-1; CDR3nt: TGCGCCAGCAGCCAAGACGGGACACGGACCTACAATGAGCAGTTCTTC; CDR3aa: CASSQDGTRTYNEQFF
abundance: .; d_gene: TRBD1; v_gene: TRBV18; j_gene: TRBJ2-7; CDR3nt: TGTGCCAGCTCACCAACCGGACAGGGCCACGAGCAGTACTTC; CDR3aa: CASSPTGQGHEQYF
abundance: .; d_gene: .; v_gene: TRBV6-5; j_gene: TRBJ1-5; CDR3nt: TGTGCCAGCAGTTACGAGAGTCCGGGGAGCAATCAGCCCCAGCATTTT; CDR3aa: CASSYESPGSNQPQHF
abundance: .; d_gene: TRBD1; v_gene: TRBV28; j_gene: TRBJ1-1; CDR3nt: TGTGCCAGCAGCCGTACAGGGGACACTGAAGCTTTCTTT; CDR3aa: CASSRTGDTEAFF